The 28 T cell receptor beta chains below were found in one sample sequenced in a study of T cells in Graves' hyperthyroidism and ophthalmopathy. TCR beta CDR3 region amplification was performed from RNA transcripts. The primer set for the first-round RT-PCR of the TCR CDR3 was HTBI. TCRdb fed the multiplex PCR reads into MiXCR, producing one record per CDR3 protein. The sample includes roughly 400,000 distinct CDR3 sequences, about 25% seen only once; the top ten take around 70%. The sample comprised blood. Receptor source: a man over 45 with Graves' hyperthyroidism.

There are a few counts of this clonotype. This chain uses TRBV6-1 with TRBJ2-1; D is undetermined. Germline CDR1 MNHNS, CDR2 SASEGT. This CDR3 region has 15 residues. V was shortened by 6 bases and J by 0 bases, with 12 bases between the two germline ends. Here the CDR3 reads CASRAIGSSYNEQFF. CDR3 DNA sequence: TGTGCCAGCAGAGCAATAGGAAGCTCCTACAATGAGCAGTTCTTC.

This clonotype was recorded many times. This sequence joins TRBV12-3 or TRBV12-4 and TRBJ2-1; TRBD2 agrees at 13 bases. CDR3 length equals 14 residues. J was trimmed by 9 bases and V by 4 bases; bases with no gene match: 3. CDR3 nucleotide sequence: TGTGCCAGCAGTTGGACTAGCGGGAGCTCTGAGCAGTTCTTC. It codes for CASSWTSGSSEQFF.

The CDR3 DNA sequence: TGTGCCAGTAGTATAACCGACAGGGGGGGTCAGCCCCAGCATTTT. Its translation is CASSITDRGGQPQHF. The chain carries TRBV19 and TRBJ1-5; 9 bases agree with TRBD1. J lost 6 bases, V lost 2 bases, and 5 bases had no gene match. Looked up from germline, CDR1 is LNHDA and CDR2 is SQIVND (reference sequence). The CDR3 runs 15 residues.

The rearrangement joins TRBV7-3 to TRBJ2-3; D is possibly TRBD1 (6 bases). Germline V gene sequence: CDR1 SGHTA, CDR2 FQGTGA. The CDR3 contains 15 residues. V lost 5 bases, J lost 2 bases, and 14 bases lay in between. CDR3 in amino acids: CASSEMAGATDTQYF. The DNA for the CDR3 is TGTGCCAGCAGCGAAATGGCAGGGGCCACAGATACGCAGTATTTT.

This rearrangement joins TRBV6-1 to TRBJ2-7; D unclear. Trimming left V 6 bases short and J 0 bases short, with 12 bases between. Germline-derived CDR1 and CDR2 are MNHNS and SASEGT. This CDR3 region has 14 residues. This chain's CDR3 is CASSPRASSYEQYF. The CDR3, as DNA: TGTGCCAGCAGCCCACGGGCCTCCTCCTACGAGCAGTACTTC.

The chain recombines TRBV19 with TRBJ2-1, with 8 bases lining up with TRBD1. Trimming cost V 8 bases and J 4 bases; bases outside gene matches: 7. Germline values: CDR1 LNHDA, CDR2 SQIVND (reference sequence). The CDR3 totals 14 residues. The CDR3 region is CASQPRTGYNEQFF. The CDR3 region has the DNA TGTGCCAGTCAACCAAGGACAGGGTACAATGAGCAGTTCTTC.

The CDR3 loop reads CATSDWLTPRGDTQYF. CDR3 in DNA: TGTGCCACCAGTGACTGGCTAACTCCCAGGGGAGATACGCAGTATTTT. V usage is TRBV24-1 and J usage is TRBJ2-3, with a weak D call TRBD1 (6 bases). V gave up 4 bases and J gave up 5 bases, with 18 bases separating them. Germline CDR1 is KGHDR and CDR2 is SFDVKD. The length of the CDR3 is 16 residues.

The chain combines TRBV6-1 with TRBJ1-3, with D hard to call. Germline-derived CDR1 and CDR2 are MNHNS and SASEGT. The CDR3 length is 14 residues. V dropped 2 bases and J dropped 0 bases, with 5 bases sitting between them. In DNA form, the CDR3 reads TGTGCCAGCAGTGAACAGCTCTCTGGAAACACCATATATTTT. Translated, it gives CASSEQLSGNTIYF.

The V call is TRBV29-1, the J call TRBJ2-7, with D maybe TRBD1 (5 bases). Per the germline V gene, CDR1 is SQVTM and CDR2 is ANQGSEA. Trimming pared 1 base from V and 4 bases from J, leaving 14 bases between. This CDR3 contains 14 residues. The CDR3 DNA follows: TGCAGCGTTGAAGGGTCAGGGCCCCATTACGAGCAGTACTTC. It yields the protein CSVEGSGPHYEQYF.

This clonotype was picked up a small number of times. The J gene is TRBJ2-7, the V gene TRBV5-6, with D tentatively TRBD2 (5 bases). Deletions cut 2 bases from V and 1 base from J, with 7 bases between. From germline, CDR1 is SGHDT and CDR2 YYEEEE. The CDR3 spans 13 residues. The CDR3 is CASSFRRSYEQYF. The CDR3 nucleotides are TGTGCCAGCAGCTTTCGGAGGTCCTACGAGCAGTACTTC. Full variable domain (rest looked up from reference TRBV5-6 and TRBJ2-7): DAGVTQSPTHLIKTRGQQVTLRCSPKSGHDTVSWYQQALGQGPQFIFQYYEEEERQRGNFPDRFSGHQFPNYSSELNVNALLLGDSALYLCASSFRRSYEQYFGPGTRLTVT.

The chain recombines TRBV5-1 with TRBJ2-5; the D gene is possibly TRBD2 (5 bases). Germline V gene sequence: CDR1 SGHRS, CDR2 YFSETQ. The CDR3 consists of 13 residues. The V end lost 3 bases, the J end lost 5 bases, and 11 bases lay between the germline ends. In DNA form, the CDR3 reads TGCGCCAGCAGCTCGGACTCTGTGGAGACCCAGTACTTC. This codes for CASSSDSVETQYF.

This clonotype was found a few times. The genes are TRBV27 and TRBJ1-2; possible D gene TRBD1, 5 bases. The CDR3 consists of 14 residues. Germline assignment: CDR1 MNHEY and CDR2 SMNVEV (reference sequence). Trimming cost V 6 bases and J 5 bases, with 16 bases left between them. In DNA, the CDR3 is TGTGCCAGCAGCTCAGACAGCCGCCCATATGGCTACACCTTC. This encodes CASSSDSRPYGYTF.

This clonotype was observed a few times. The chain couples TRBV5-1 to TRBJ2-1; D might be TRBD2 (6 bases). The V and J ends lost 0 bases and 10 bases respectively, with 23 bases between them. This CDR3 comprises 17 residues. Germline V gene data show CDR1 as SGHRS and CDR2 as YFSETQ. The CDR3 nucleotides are TGCGCCAGCAGCTTGGGGGTGGGGACTCCCTCGGGCGGAGAGCAGTTCTTC. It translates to CASSLGVGTPSGGEQFF.

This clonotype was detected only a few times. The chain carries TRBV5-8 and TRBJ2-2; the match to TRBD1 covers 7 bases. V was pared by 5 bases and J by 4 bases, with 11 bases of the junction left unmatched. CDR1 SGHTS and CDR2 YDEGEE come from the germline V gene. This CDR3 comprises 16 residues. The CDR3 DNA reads TGTGCCAGCAGGCAGAGACAGGGTTTAGGCACCGGGGAGCTGTTTTTT. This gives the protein CASRQRQGLGTGELFF.

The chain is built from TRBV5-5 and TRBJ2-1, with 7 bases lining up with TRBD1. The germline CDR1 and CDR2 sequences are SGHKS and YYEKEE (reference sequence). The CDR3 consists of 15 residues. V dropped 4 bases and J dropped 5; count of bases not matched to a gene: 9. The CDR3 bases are TGTGCCAGCAGCGATAGCCTGACAGGGCACAATGAGCAGTTCTTC. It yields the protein CASSDSLTGHNEQFF.

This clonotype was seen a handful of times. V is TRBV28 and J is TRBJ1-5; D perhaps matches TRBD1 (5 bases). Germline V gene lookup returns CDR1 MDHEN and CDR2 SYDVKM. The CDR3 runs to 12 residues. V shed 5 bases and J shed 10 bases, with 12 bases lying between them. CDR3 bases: TGTGCCAGCAGTGGTGACAGTACCCCCCAGCATTTT. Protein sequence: CASSGDSTPQHF.

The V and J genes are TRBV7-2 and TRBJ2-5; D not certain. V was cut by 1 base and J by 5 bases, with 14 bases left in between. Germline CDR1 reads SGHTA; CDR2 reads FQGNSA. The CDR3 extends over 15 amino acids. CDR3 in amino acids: CASSLDPASLETQYF. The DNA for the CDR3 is TGTGCCAGCAGCTTAGATCCCGCTAGTTTGGAGACCCAGTACTTC.

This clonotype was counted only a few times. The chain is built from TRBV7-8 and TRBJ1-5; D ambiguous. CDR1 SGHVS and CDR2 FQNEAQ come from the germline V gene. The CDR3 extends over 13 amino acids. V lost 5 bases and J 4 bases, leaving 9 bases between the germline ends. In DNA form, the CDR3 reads TGTGCCAGCAGCCTCCTTGTAAATCAGCCCCAGCATTTT. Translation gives CASSLLVNQPQHF.

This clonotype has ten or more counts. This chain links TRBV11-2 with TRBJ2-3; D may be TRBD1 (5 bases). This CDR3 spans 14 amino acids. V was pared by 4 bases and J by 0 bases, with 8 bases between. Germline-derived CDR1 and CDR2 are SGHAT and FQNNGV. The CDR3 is CASSWTPSTDTQYF. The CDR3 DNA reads TGTGCCAGCAGCTGGACACCTAGCACAGATACGCAGTATTTT.

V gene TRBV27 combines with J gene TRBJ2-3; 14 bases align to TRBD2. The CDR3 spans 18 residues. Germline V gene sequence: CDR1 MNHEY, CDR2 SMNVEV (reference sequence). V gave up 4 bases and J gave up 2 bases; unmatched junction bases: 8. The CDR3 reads CASSSRLAGGPNTDTQYF. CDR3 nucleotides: TGTGCCAGCAGTTCCAGACTAGCGGGAGGGCCGAACACAGATACGCAGTATTTT.

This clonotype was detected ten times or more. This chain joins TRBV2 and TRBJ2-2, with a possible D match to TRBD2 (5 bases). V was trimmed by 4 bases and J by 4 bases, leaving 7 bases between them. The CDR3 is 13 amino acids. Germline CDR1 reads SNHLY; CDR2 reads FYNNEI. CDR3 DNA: TGTGCCAGCAGTGGGGAGCTCACCGGGGAGCTGTTTTTT. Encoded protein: CASSGELTGELFF. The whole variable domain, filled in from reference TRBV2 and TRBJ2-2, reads EPEVTQTPSHQVTQMGQEVILRCVPISNHLYFYWYRQILGQKVEFLVSFYNNEISEKSEIFDDQFSVERPDGSNFTLKIRSTKLEDSAMYFCASSGELTGELFFGEGSRLTVL.

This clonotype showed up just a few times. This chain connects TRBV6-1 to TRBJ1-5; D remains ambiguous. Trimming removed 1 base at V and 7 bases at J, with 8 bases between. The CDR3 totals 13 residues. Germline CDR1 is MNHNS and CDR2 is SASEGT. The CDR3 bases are TGTGCCAGCAGTGAAGGGATGAGACAGCCCCAGCATTTT. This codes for CASSEGMRQPQHF.

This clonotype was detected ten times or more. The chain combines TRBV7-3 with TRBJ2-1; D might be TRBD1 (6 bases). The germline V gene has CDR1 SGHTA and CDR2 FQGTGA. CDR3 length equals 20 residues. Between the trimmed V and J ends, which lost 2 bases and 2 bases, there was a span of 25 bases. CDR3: CASSLGSGARIWFPYNEQFF. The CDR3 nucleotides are TGTGCCAGCAGCTTAGGGTCAGGGGCTAGAATCTGGTTCCCCTACAATGAGCAGTTCTTC.

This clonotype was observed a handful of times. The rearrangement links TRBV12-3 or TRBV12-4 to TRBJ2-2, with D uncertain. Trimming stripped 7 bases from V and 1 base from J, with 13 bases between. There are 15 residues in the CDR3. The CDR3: CASNRLSLNTGELFF. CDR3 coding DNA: TGTGCCAGCAATCGACTCTCTCTGAACACCGGGGAGCTGTTTTTT.

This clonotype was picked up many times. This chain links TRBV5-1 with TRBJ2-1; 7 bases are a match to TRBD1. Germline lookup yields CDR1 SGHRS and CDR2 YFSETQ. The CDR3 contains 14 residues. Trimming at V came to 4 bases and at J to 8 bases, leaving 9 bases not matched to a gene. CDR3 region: CASSPQGWIDEQFF. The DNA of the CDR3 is TGCGCCAGCAGCCCACAGGGGTGGATCGATGAGCAGTTCTTC.

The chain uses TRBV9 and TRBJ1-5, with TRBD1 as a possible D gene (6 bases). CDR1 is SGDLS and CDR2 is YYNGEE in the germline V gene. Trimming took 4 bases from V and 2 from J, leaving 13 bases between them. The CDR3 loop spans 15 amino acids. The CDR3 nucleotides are TGTGCCAGCAGCCTTACAGGGCACGGCAATCAGCCCCAGCATTTT. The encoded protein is CASSLTGHGNQPQHF.

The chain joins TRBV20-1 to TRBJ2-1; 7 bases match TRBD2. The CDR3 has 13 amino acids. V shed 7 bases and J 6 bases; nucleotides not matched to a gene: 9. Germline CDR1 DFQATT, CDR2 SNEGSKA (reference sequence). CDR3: CSGSSGGANEQFF. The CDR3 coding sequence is TGCAGTGGGTCTAGCGGAGGAGCCAATGAGCAGTTCTTC.

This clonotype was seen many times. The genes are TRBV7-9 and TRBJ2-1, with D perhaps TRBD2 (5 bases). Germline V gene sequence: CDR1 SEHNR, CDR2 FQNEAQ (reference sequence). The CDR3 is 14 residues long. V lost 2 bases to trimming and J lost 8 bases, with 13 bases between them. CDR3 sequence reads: CASSLMAGVHEQFF. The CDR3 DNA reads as TGTGCCAGCAGCTTAATGGCCGGGGTCCATGAGCAGTTCTTC.